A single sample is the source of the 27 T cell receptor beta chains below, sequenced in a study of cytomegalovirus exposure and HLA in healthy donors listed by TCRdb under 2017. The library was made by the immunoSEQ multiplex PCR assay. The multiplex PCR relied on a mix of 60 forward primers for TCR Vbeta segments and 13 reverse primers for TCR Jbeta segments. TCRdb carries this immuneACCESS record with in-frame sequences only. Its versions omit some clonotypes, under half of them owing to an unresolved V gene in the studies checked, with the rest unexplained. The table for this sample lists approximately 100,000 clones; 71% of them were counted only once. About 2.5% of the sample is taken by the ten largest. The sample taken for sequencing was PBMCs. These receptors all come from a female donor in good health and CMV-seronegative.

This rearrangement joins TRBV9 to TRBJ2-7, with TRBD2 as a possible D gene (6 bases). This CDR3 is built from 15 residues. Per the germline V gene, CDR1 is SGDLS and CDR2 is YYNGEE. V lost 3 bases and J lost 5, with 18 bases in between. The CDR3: CASSASVGRADEQYF. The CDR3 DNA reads TGTGCCAGCAGCGCTAGCGTAGGCCGCGCCGACGAGCAGTACTTC.

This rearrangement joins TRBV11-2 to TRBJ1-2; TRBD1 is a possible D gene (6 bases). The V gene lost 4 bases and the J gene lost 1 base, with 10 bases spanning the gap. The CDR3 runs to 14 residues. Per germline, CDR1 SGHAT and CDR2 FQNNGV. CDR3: CASSSRGGNYGYTF. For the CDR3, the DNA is TGTGCCAGCAGCTCGAGGGGGGGTAACTATGGCTACACCTTC.

In DNA, the CDR3 is TGTGCCAGCAGCTTAGCTGGCACCCAAGAGACCCAGTACTTC. This codes for CASSLAGTQETQYF. V is TRBV7-2 and J is TRBJ2-5; the D is unclear. The germline V gene encodes CDR1 SGHTA and CDR2 FQGNSA. Trimming stripped 0 bases from V and 1 base from J, with 6 bases between. The CDR3 sequence is 14 residues long.

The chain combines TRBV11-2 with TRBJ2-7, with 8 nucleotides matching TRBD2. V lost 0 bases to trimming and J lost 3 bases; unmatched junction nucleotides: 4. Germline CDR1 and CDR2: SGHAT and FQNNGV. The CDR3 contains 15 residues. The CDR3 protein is CASSLDSGTVYEQYF. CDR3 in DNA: TGTGCCAGCAGCTTAGATAGCGGGACCGTCTACGAGCAGTACTTC.

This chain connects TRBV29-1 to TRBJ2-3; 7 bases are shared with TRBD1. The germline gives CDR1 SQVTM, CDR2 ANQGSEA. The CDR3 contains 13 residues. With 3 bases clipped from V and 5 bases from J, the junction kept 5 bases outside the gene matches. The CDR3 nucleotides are TGCAGCGTTGACCCTCAGGGGGAAGATACGCAGTATTTT. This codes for CSVDPQGEDTQYF.

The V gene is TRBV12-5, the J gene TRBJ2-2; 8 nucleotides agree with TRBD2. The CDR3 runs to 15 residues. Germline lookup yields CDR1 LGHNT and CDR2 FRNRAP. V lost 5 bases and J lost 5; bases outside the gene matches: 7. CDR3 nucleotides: TGTGCTAGTGGTACGGGACTAGGATTAACCGGGGAGCTGTTTTTT. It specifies CASGTGLGLTGELFF. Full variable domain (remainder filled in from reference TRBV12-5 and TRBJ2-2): DARVTQTPRHKVTEMGQEVTMRCQPILGHNTVFWYRQTMMQGLELLAYFRNRAPLDDSGMPKDRFSAEMPDATLATLKIQPSEPRDSAVYFCASGTGLGLTGELFFGEGSRLTVL.

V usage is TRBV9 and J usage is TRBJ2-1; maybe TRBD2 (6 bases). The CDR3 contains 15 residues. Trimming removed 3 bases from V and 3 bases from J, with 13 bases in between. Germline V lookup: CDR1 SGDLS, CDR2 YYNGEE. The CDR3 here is CASSGPGGLYNEQFF. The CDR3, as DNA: TGTGCCAGCAGCGGGCCCGGGGGTCTCTACAATGAGCAGTTCTTC.

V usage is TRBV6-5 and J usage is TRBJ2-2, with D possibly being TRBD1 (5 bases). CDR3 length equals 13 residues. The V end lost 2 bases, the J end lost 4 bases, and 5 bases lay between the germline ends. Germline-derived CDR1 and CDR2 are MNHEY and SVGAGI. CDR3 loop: CASSYTGTGELFF. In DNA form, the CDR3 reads TGTGCCAGCAGTTACACAGGCACCGGGGAGCTGTTTTTT.

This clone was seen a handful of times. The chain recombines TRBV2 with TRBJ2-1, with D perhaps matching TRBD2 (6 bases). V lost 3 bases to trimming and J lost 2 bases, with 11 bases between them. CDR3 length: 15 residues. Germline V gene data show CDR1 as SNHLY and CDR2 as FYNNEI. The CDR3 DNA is TGTGCCAGCAGTGAGAATAGCGGTGCCTACAATGAGCAGTTCTTC. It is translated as CASSENSGAYNEQFF.

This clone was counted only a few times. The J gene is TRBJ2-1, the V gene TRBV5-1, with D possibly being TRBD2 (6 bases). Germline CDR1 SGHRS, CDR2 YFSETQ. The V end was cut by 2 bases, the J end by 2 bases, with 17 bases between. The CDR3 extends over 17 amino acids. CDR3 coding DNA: TGCGCCAGCAGCTTTAACGGCCTAGCGAGCCCCTACAATGAGCAGTTCTTC. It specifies CASSFNGLASPYNEQFF.

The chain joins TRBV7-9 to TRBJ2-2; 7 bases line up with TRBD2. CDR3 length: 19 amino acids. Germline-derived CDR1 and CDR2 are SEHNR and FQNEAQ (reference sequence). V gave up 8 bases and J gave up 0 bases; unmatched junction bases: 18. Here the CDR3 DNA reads TGTGCCAGCGTTTACCGGGAGGTAAACCATACCCCGAACACCGGGGAGCTGTTTTTT. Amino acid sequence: CASVYREVNHTPNTGELFF.

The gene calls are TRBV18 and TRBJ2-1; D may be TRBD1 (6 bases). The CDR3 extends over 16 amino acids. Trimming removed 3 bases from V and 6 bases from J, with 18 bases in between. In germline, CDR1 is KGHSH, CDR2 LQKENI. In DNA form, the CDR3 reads TGTGCCAGCTCACCGGCAGGGAACAGGGCACTCAATGAGCAGTTCTTC. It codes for CASSPAGNRALNEQFF.

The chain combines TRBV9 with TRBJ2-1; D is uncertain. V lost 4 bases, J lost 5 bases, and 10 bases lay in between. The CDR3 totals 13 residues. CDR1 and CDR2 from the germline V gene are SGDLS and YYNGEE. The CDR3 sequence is CASSTNINNEQFF. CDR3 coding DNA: TGTGCCAGCAGCACGAACATCAACAATGAGCAGTTCTTC.

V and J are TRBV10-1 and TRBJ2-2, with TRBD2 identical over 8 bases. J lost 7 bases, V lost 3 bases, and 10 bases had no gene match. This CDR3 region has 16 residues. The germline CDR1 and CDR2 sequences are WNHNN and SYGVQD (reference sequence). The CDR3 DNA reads TGCGCCAGCAGTGAAGTAAGCGGGGGACACCTCGGGGAGCTGTTTTTT. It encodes CASSEVSGGHLGELFF.

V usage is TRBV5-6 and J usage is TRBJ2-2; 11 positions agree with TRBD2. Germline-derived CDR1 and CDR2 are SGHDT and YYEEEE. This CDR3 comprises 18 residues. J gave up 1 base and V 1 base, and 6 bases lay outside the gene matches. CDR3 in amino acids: CASSLTTSGRWNTGELFF. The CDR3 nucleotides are TGTGCCAGCAGCTTGACTACTAGCGGGAGATGGAACACCGGGGAGCTGTTTTTT. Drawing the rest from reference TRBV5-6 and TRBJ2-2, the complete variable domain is DAGVTQSPTHLIKTRGQQVTLRCSPKSGHDTVSWYQQALGQGPQFIFQYYEEEERQRGNFPDRFSGHQFPNYSSELNVNALLLGDSALYLCASSLTTSGRWNTGELFFGEGSRLTVL.

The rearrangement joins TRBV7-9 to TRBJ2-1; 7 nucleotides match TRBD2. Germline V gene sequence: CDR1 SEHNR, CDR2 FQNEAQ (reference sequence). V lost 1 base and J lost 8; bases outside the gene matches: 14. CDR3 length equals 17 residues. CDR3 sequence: CASSLVREGKRLHEQFF. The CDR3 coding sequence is TGTGCCAGCAGCTTAGTGAGGGAGGGCAAGCGGCTCCATGAGCAGTTCTTC. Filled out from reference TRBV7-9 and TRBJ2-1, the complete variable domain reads DTGVSQNPRHKITKRGQNVTFRCDPISEHNRLYWYRQTLGQGPEFLTYFQNEAQLEKSRLLSDRFSAERPKGSFSTLEIQRTEQGDSAMYLCASSLVREGKRLHEQFFGPGTRLTVL.

In DNA, the CDR3 is TGTGCCAGCCAGCGACAGGGCGGGGACATTCAGTACTTC. Amino acids: CASQRQGGDIQYF. The J gene is TRBJ2-4, the V gene TRBV9; the D gene is possibly TRBD1 (7 bases). The ends were cut back, 7 bases at V and 8 bases at J, with 16 bases in the middle. The CDR3 is made up of 13 amino acids. Per the germline V gene, CDR1 is SGDLS and CDR2 is YYNGEE.

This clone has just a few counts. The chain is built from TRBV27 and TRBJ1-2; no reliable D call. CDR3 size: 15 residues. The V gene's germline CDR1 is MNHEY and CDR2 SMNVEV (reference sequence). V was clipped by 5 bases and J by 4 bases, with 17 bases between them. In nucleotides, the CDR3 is TGTGCCAGCAGTCTAGCGGGCTCCTCGGGCTATGGCTACACCTTC. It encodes CASSLAGSSGYGYTF.

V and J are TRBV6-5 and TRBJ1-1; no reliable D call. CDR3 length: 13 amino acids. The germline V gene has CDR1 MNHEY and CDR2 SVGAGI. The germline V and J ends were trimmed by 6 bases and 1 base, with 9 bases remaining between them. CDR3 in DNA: TGTGCCAGCAGGAATACACAGAACACTGAAGCTTTCTTT. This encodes CASRNTQNTEAFF.

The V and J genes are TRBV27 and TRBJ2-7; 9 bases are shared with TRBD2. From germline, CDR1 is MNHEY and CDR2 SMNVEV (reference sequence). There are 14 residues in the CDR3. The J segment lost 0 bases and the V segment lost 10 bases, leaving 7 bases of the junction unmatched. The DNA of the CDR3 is TGTGCCACCAGGGCGGGAGGGGGCTCCTACGAGCAGTACTTC. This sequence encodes CATRAGGGSYEQYF.

CDR3 residues: CASSLGGEAWEQFF. The CDR3 coding sequence is TGTGCCAGCAGCTTAGGGGGGGAGGCATGGGAGCAGTTCTTC. The V gene is TRBV7-9, the J gene TRBJ2-1; TRBD2 is a possible D gene (6 bases). The CDR3 extends over 14 amino acids. V was trimmed by 1 base and J by 10 bases, leaving 14 bases between them. Germline V gives CDR1 SEHNR, CDR2 FQNEAQ (reference sequence).

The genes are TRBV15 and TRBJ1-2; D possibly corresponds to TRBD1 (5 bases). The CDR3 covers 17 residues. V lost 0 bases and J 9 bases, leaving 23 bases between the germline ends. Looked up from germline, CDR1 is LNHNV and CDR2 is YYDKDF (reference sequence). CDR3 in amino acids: CATSRDGGEGLGGRYTF. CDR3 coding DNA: TGTGCCACCAGCAGAGACGGGGGGGAGGGCCTCGGCGGTCGCTACACCTTC.

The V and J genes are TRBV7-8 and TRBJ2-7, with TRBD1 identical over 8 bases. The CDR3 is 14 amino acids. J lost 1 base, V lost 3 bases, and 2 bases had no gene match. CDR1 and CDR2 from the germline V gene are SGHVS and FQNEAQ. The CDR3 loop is CASSFGQGSYEQYF. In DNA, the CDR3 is TGTGCCAGCAGCTTCGGACAGGGATCCTACGAGCAGTACTTC.

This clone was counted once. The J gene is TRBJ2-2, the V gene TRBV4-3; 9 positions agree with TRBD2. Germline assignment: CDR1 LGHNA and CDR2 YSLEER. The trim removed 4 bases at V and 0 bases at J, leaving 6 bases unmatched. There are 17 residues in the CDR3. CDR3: CASSRRLAGSNTGELFF. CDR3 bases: TGCGCCAGCAGCCGCCGGCTAGCGGGATCGAACACCGGGGAGCTGTTTTTT.

The CDR3 here is CASSRQGVNYGYTF. The CDR3, as DNA: TGTGCCAGCAGCAGACAGGGCGTTAACTATGGCTACACCTTC. V usage is TRBV6-5 and J usage is TRBJ1-2; the match to TRBD1 covers 7 bases. The trim removed 6 bases at V and 1 base at J, leaving 5 bases unmatched. The germline V gene encodes CDR1 MNHEY and CDR2 SVGAGI. The CDR3 length is 14 residues.

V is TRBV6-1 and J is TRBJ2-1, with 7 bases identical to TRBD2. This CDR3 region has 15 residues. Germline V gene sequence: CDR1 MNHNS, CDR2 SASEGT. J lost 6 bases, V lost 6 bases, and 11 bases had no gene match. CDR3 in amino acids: CASRETGRQGNEQFF. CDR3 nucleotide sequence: TGTGCCAGCAGGGAAACCGGGAGGCAGGGCAATGAGCAGTTCTTC.

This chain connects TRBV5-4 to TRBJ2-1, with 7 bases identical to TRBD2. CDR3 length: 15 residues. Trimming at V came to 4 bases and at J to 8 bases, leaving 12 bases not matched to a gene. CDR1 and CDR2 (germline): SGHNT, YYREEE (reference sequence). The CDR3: CASSGGGSSYDEQFF. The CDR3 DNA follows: TGTGCCAGCAGCGGGGGGGGTAGCTCATACGATGAGCAGTTCTTC.